This T cell receptor beta chain emerged from a study of identical twins (dated by TCRdb to 2016 to 2017). For the wider study: To test whether fetal clonotypes persist, this study deep-sequenced TCR alpha and beta repertoires from monozygotic twins, from unrelated adults of various ages, and from cord blood. To rule out contamination, replicate twin experiments were performed at different times with different library preparation protocols.

On this clonotype: What antigen it recognizes has not been identified. Per-base quality was not reported, and no clone a single base away is much larger than it.

The cysteine opens and the phenylalanine closes a CDR3 of 17 amino acids. Only the CDR3 portion is preserved as DNA: 51 bases, with reading frame beginning at the first base. From the germline V gene, CDR1 is SGHTA and CDR2 is FQGTGA. V is trimmed back by 5 bases and J by 3 bases, and the junction contains 13 bases that no gene match accounts for. Every donor was a healthy Caucasian. The researchers also sequenced three unrelated adults who were not twins: a male aged 18 to 30, a male aged 50 to 60, and a female aged 50 to 60. Miltenyi CD45RO+ enrichment and human naive T-cell isolation kits were used to isolate memory (CD45RO+) and naive T cells from PBMC. What the study reported, not specific to this receptor: Zero-insertion analyses could be partly confounded by invariant T cells such as MAIT and iNKT, though diverse VJ usage argued against such confounding for most clonotypes. Because the same donors could not be followed over many years, the conclusions relied on cross-sectional statistical analysis. Compared with coincidental sharing between unrelated individuals, out-of-frame TCR alpha sequences shared between twins showed an excess of sequences with low generation probability. Excess twin sharing in beta out-of-frame sequences was weaker because fewer shared sequences lowered the signal-to-noise ratio. Fewer insertions were carried by abundant cord blood beta clonotypes; a weaker similar trend was observed in young adult naive repertoires, while no such trend was observed in memory repertoires. Recombination models systematically underestimated out-of-frame TCR alpha sharing in monozygotic twins but agreed with sharing between unrelated individuals.

The library was produced with 5' RACE. The reads were generated on an Illumina HiSeq 2000. Template switching introduced a universal primer binding site; the final cDNA contained a unique molecular identifier, enabling accurate counting of TCR cDNA molecules. First-strand cDNA for TCR alpha and beta chains was synthesized from specific primers in the conserved constant-segment region. To control for contamination, every cDNA library was double barcoded, receiving both a SMART-Mk sample barcode and Illumina barcodes. TruSeq adapter sequences, together with Illumina sample barcodes, were added in two successive PCR steps. TCR alpha and beta cDNA libraries were sequenced on the Illumina HiSeq platform with custom primers. The study's own analysis went as follows. MiGEC processed the raw reads to extract unique molecular identifiers, while MiXCR was used to determine the CDR3 positions. Recombination models were inferred per individual with the repgenHMM and IGoR tools using an EM algorithm. Shared clonotypes were analyzed with the tcR package in R, and sharing was normalized by the product of cloneset sizes. Out-of-frame nonproductive sequences were analyzed to study raw recombination free of thymic and clonal selection effects. TCRdb passed the public sequencing reads through fastp at Q25 and MiXCR, retaining productive beta sequences. Rows are unified per CDR3 protein, each entry keeping the most common DNA and genes. These V and J calls rely on TCRdb rather than the paper's analysis. This sample is represented by some 710,000 distinct CDR3 sequences; around 6% of them were singletons. In total, the top ten clones hold 1.5% to 2% of the sample.

Sequencing input: naive T cells sorted from blood. The sample's cell subset or site label is to be understood as: cells isolated with a human naive T-cell isolation kit. The sequence is built from TRBV7-3 and TRBJ2-3; 8 central bases correspond to TRBD1. The origin of this receptor is a man between 18 and 35 years old in good health. The DNA reads TGTGCCAGCAGCATACTCGGACAGGGTGGTTTAACAGATACGCAGTATTTT. It translates as CASSILGQGGLTDTQYF.